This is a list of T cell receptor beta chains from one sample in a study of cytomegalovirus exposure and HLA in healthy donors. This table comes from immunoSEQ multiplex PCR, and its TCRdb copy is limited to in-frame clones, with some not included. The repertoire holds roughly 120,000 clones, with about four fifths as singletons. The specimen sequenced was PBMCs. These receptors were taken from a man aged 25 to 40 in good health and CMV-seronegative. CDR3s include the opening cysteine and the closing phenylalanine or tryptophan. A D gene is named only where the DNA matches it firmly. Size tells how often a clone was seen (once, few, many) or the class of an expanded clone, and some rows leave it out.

CDR3 DNA: TGTGCCAGCAGTGGGTCAGGGAGCAATCAGCCCCAGCATTTT; CDR3 protein: CASSGSGSNQPQHF; D gene: -; J gene: TRBJ1-5; V gene: TRBV2; clone size: -
CDR3 DNA: TGTGCCAGCAGCCAAGATGGGCGGGAGTATGGCTACACCTTC; CDR3 protein: CASSQDGREYGYTF; D gene: -; J gene: TRBJ1-2; V gene: TRBV4-2; clone size: -
CDR3 DNA: TGCGCCAGCAGCCAAGATACTAGAAGGTCTGAAGCTTTCTTT; CDR3 protein: CASSQDTRRSEAFF; D gene: -; J gene: TRBJ1-1; V gene: TRBV4-3; clone size: -
CDR3 DNA: TGCGCCAGCAGCCACTCACCGGGACAGACCTACGAGCAGTACTTC; CDR3 protein: CASSHSPGQTYEQYF; D gene: TRBD1; J gene: TRBJ2-7; V gene: TRBV4-1; clone size: -
CDR3 DNA: TGTGCCAGCAGCTTGAACAGGGTGGGGACCTGGAACACTGAAGCTTTCTTT; CDR3 protein: CASSLNRVGTWNTEAFF; D gene: -; J gene: TRBJ1-1; V gene: TRBV5-4; clone size: -
CDR3 DNA: TGCGCCAGCAGCTTGAAGCGTTATTCGAACGAGCAGTACTTC; CDR3 protein: CASSLKRYSNEQYF; D gene: -; J gene: TRBJ2-7; V gene: TRBV5-1; clone size: -
CDR3 DNA: TGTGCCAGCAGCAGATCCGGGACAGGGAACTACGAGCAGTACTTC; CDR3 protein: CASSRSGTGNYEQYF; D gene: TRBD1; J gene: TRBJ2-7; V gene: TRBV9; clone size: -
CDR3 DNA: TGTGCCAGCAGTCAATGGACAGGGGGGTTCAATGAGCAGTTCTTC; CDR3 protein: CASSQWTGGFNEQFF; D gene: TRBD1; J gene: TRBJ2-1; V gene: TRBV6-5; clone size: -
CDR3 DNA: TGTGCCAGCTCAACGGGACAACGATATGGCTACACCTTC; CDR3 protein: CASSTGQRYGYTF; D gene: -; J gene: TRBJ1-2; V gene: TRBV18; clone size: once
CDR3 DNA: TGCGCCAGCAGCCAAGACCGGGGGTATGAGCAGTTCTTC; CDR3 protein: CASSQDRGYEQFF; D gene: -; J gene: TRBJ2-1; V gene: TRBV4-1; clone size: -
CDR3 DNA: TGTGCCAGCAGTTACCAACCGCAGTCGACCGGGGAGCTGTTTTTT; CDR3 protein: CASSYQPQSTGELFF; D gene: -; J gene: TRBJ2-2; V gene: TRBV6-5; clone size: -
CDR3 DNA: TGTGCCAGCAGTGACTCAACTAGCGGCACCGGGGAGCTGTTTTTT; CDR3 protein: CASSDSTSGTGELFF; D gene: TRBD2; J gene: TRBJ2-2; V gene: TRBV6-4; clone size: -
CDR3 DNA: TGTGCCATCAGGGAGGACGGGAATCAGCCCCAGCATTTT; CDR3 protein: CAIREDGNQPQHF; D gene: -; J gene: TRBJ1-5; V gene: TRBV10-3; clone size: few
CDR3 DNA: TGTGCCAGTAGTATAGATGCGGAGGACCGGGGGCAGTACTTC; CDR3 protein: CASSIDAEDRGQYF; D gene: -; J gene: TRBJ2-7; V gene: TRBV19; clone size: -
CDR3 DNA: TGTGCCAGCAGCCTTAGCGGGGCGACGGATACGCAGTATTTT; CDR3 protein: CASSLSGATDTQYF; D gene: TRBD2; J gene: TRBJ2-3; V gene: TRBV7-6; clone size: -
CDR3 DNA: TGCGCCAGCAGCTATCAAGCGGACACAGATACGCAGTATTTT; CDR3 protein: CASSYQADTDTQYF; D gene: -; J gene: TRBJ2-3; V gene: TRBV5-1; clone size: -
CDR3 DNA: TGCGCCAGCAGCTTGCCGTGCGCGACAGAGTGCGGGCTGTTTTTT; CDR3 protein: CASSLPCATECGLFF; D gene: -; J gene: TRBJ2-2; V gene: TRBV5-1; clone size: -
CDR3 DNA: TGTGCCAGCAGTTACGGTGGACAGGGGAACACTGAAGCTTTCTTT; CDR3 protein: CASSYGGQGNTEAFF; D gene: TRBD1; J gene: TRBJ1-1; V gene: TRBV6-5; clone size: -
CDR3 DNA: TGCGCCAGCTCATTACAGGGCACTGAAGCTTTCTTT; CDR3 protein: CASSLQGTEAFF; D gene: -; J gene: TRBJ1-1; V gene: TRBV4-3; clone size: -
CDR3 DNA: TGTGCCAGCAGTTCCTACGGGAGGGCCCTCTACGAGCAGTACTTC; CDR3 protein: CASSSYGRALYEQYF; D gene: TRBD2; J gene: TRBJ2-7; V gene: TRBV6-5; clone size: -
CDR3 DNA: TGTGCCAGCAGCTCGGGGGATACGCAGTATTTT; CDR3 protein: CASSSGDTQYF; D gene: -; J gene: TRBJ2-3; V gene: TRBV5-6; clone size: -
CDR3 DNA: TGTGCCAGCAGTGAAGATGCGACAGGGGGTTACGAGCAGTACTTC; CDR3 protein: CASSEDATGGYEQYF; D gene: TRBD1; J gene: TRBJ2-7; V gene: TRBV6-1; clone size: -
CDR3 DNA: TGTGCCAGCAGTTTAGCGGTGAAGGGGCCTGGGGCCAACGTCCTGACTTTC; CDR3 protein: CASSLAVKGPGANVLTF; D gene: -; J gene: TRBJ2-6; V gene: TRBV27; clone size: -
CDR3 DNA: TGCGCCAGCAGCTTGAGTGGACTAGTACTCGGGACCCAGTACTTC; CDR3 protein: CASSLSGLVLGTQYF; D gene: TRBD2; J gene: TRBJ2-5; V gene: TRBV5-1; clone size: -
CDR3 DNA: TGTGCCAGCAGTTGGGGACAGGGGGGGAATCAGCCCCAGCATTTT; CDR3 protein: CASSWGQGGNQPQHF; D gene: TRBD1; J gene: TRBJ1-5; V gene: TRBV6-5; clone size: -
CDR3 DNA: TGTGCCATCAGTGAAGGCAGGGGTTCAGCTTTCTTT; CDR3 protein: CAISEGRGSAFF; D gene: -; J gene: TRBJ1-1; V gene: TRBV10-3; clone size: -
CDR3 DNA: TGTGCCAGCGGAAGGAGCGGGGCTGTCTACAATGAGCAGTTCTTC; CDR3 protein: CASGRSGAVYNEQFF; D gene: TRBD2; J gene: TRBJ2-1; V gene: TRBV2; clone size: -
CDR3 DNA: TGTGCCACCTCGAGAACAGCAACTAATGAAAAACTGTTTTTT; CDR3 protein: CATSRTATNEKLFF; D gene: -; J gene: TRBJ1-4; V gene: TRBV6-5; clone size: few
CDR3 DNA: TGCGCCAGCAGCAACAAACTCGGACAGCCTCAAGAGACCCAGTACTTC; CDR3 protein: CASSNKLGQPQETQYF; D gene: -; J gene: TRBJ2-5; V gene: TRBV5-1; clone size: few
CDR3 DNA: TGTGCCAGCAGCTCGAAGAGCGCTGAAGCTTTCTTT; CDR3 protein: CASSSKSAEAFF; D gene: -; J gene: TRBJ1-1; V gene: TRBV5-4; clone size: few
CDR3 DNA: TGTGCCAGCAGCTTAGGTGGCTTCCCCCAGCATTTT; CDR3 protein: CASSLGGFPQHF; D gene: -; J gene: TRBJ1-5; V gene: TRBV7-8; clone size: -
CDR3 DNA: TGTGCCAGCAGCAATAAGGAGCTCTATGGCTACACCTTC; CDR3 protein: CASSNKELYGYTF; D gene: -; J gene: TRBJ1-2; V gene: TRBV11-3; clone size: -
CDR3 DNA: TGTGCCTGGAGTGGGCTAGCGGGAGGCGGGGAGCAGTTCTTC; CDR3 protein: CAWSGLAGGGEQFF; D gene: TRBD2; J gene: TRBJ2-1; V gene: TRBV30; clone size: -
CDR3 DNA: TGTGCCAGCAGCCCGGGACTAGCGGGGGTAAATGAGCAGTTCTTC; CDR3 protein: CASSPGLAGVNEQFF; D gene: TRBD2; J gene: TRBJ2-1; V gene: TRBV5-6; clone size: -
CDR3 DNA: TGCGCCAGCAGTGAGTCGCGAGGCTGGGTTTACACTGAAGCTTTCTTT; CDR3 protein: CASSESRGWVYTEAFF; D gene: -; J gene: TRBJ1-1; V gene: TRBV10-1; clone size: -
CDR3 DNA: TGTGCCAGCAGCCTTCTCGCGGAGTACAATGAGCAGTTCTTC; CDR3 protein: CASSLLAEYNEQFF; D gene: -; J gene: TRBJ2-1; V gene: TRBV4-2; clone size: -
CDR3 DNA: TGTGCCAGCACCGACCAGGGTCTTCTCGGTTCACCCCTCCACTTT; CDR3 protein: CASTDQGLLGSPLHF; D gene: -; J gene: TRBJ1-6; V gene: TRBV5-6; clone size: few
CDR3 DNA: TGTGCCAGCAGCTTCAAGACAGGGTCGATCACTGAAGCTTTCTTT; CDR3 protein: CASSFKTGSITEAFF; D gene: TRBD1; J gene: TRBJ1-1; V gene: TRBV5-4; clone size: -
CDR3 DNA: TGTGCCAGCAGCCGTAACAGGGGAGCGGACGGTGGCTACACCTTC; CDR3 protein: CASSRNRGADGGYTF; D gene: TRBD1; J gene: TRBJ1-2; V gene: TRBV4-2; clone size: -
CDR3 DNA: TGTGCCAGCATCTCAGACAGCTCTGGAAACACCATATATTTT; CDR3 protein: CASISDSSGNTIYF; D gene: -; J gene: TRBJ1-3; V gene: TRBV6-1; clone size: -
CDR3 DNA: TGTGCCAGCAGTTATGATGGGGCGCGTATCGCAGATACGCAGTATTTT; CDR3 protein: CASSYDGARIADTQYF; D gene: -; J gene: TRBJ2-3; V gene: TRBV6-5; clone size: -
CDR3 DNA: TGTGCCAGCAAAGGGACTAGCGGGGGGGCCGAAACGCAGTATTTT; CDR3 protein: CASKGTSGGAETQYF; D gene: TRBD2; J gene: TRBJ2-3; V gene: TRBV2; clone size: -
CDR3 DNA: TGTGCCAGCAGTTTCGACAGGGTGACGGATACGCAGTATTTT; CDR3 protein: CASSFDRVTDTQYF; D gene: TRBD1; J gene: TRBJ2-3; V gene: TRBV6-5; clone size: -
CDR3 DNA: TGTGCCAGCAGTTACGTCGGGGGGTCGAGCACTGAAGCTTTCTTT; CDR3 protein: CASSYVGGSSTEAFF; D gene: -; J gene: TRBJ1-1; V gene: TRBV6-5; clone size: -
CDR3 DNA: TGTGCCAGCAGCTCTGGTAGGAACACCGGGGAGCTGTTTTTT; CDR3 protein: CASSSGRNTGELFF; D gene: -; J gene: TRBJ2-2; V gene: TRBV11-2; clone size: -
CDR3 DNA: TGTGCCAGCAACTTAGCGGGGTTTCAAGATACGCAGTATTTT; CDR3 protein: CASNLAGFQDTQYF; D gene: TRBD2; J gene: TRBJ2-3; V gene: TRBV28; clone size: -
CDR3 DNA: TGTGCCAGCAGTAGGGGGACAGGGTTTAGGGGCTACACCTTC; CDR3 protein: CASSRGTGFRGYTF; D gene: TRBD1; J gene: TRBJ1-2; V gene: TRBV6-5; clone size: -
CDR3 DNA: TGCGCCAGCAGCAGATCCGGGACAGCGAACACCGGGGAGCTGTTTTTT; CDR3 protein: CASSRSGTANTGELFF; D gene: TRBD1; J gene: TRBJ2-2; V gene: TRBV5-1; clone size: -
CDR3 DNA: TGTGCCAGCAGCTTAGAGACAGAAGCTGAAGCTTTCTTT; CDR3 protein: CASSLETEAEAFF; D gene: -; J gene: TRBJ1-1; V gene: TRBV7-8; clone size: -
CDR3 DNA: TGTGCCAGCAGCTTGGGTTCATTGCGGGAAAAACTGTTTTTT; CDR3 protein: CASSLGSLREKLFF; D gene: -; J gene: TRBJ1-4; V gene: TRBV5-6; clone size: few
CDR3 DNA: TGTGCCAGCAGCTTGGGGCAGGGGGCACACTACGAGCAGTACTTC; CDR3 protein: CASSLGQGAHYEQYF; D gene: TRBD1; J gene: TRBJ2-7; V gene: TRBV5-4; clone size: -
CDR3 DNA: TGTGCCAGTAGTCCTCGACAGGGGGTAGGTCAGCCCCAGCATTTT; CDR3 protein: CASSPRQGVGQPQHF; D gene: TRBD1; J gene: TRBJ1-5; V gene: TRBV19; clone size: -
CDR3 DNA: TGTGCCAGCCGGGACAGGGGATACCAAGAGACCCAGTACTTC; CDR3 protein: CASRDRGYQETQYF; D gene: TRBD1; J gene: TRBJ2-5; V gene: TRBV19; clone size: -
CDR3 DNA: TGCGCCAGCAGCCAAGAACTACCAGATACGCAGTATTTT; CDR3 protein: CASSQELPDTQYF; D gene: -; J gene: TRBJ2-3; V gene: TRBV4-3; clone size: -
CDR3 DNA: TGTGCCAGCAGTACTCCTTGGACAGGCCCCTACGAGCAGTACTTC; CDR3 protein: CASSTPWTGPYEQYF; D gene: TRBD1; J gene: TRBJ2-7; V gene: TRBV6-7; clone size: medium-sized
CDR3 DNA: TGTGCCAGCAGTCTAGACCCTGGTGGGAATTCACCCCTCCACTTT; CDR3 protein: CASSLDPGGNSPLHF; D gene: -; J gene: TRBJ1-6; V gene: TRBV6-5; clone size: -
CDR3 DNA: TGTGCCAGCAGCTTCGGTGACTCTGGGGCCAACGTCCTGACTTTC; CDR3 protein: CASSFGDSGANVLTF; D gene: -; J gene: TRBJ2-6; V gene: TRBV7-9; clone size: -